Here is one T cell receptor beta chain with its context. Its target is unknown. The sample belongs to a study of T cell repertoires in cytomegalovirus infection. The wider study: It can be stated that public TCR beta signatures indicated CMV infection as well as a matching HLA type.

Study findings and constraints: Carriers of CMV and the relevant HLA type were discriminated by public TCR beta frequency. Ex vivo responses were dominated by HLA-C-restricted CMV-specific TCR beta clonotypes.

In germline, CDR1 is SGHNT, CDR2 YENEEA. CDR3 length: 19 amino acids. V was cut by 6 bases and J by 6 bases, with 31 bases left in between. TCRdb itself ran the reads through MiXCR, one entry per CDR3 protein. The sample holds around 530,000 distinct CDR3 sequences, approximately 26% seen once. This clonotype was sampled from a human donor in good health (CMV status not recorded). Some clones in this sample may be carry-over from other donors' samples. The rearrangement links TRBV11-3 to TRBJ2-3; tentatively, D is TRBD1 (6 bases). Sample: PBMCs. CDR3 amino acids: CASSFSVWGQLHRTDTQYF. The CDR3 region has the DNA TGTGCCAGCAGTTTTAGTGTATGGGGGCAGCTCCATCGTACGGATACGCAGTATTTT.